The sample holds one count of the clone carrying this T cell receptor beta chain. Its antigen is unidentified. The sample originates from a study of high-grade serous ovarian cancer treatment subgroups. Study-wide results and limits: Repertoire analysis covered CDR3 alone, not CDR1 or CDR2. Same-patient tumor repertoires overlapped at roughly 0.095 to 0.85; different patients barely overlapped. Bulk tumor TCR sequencing gave no spatial information.

The CDR3 consists of 15 residues. Trimming removed 4 bases from V and 2 bases from J, with 11 bases in between. Per the germline V gene, CDR1 is SNHLY and CDR2 is FYNNEI. Tumor samples were obtained before definitive surgery or chemotherapy. Measured with immunoSEQ multiplex PCR; TCRdb has only the in-frame clones, and not every one. Of 10,000 to 12,000 clones in the sample, around four fifths were seen once. The TCR sequence derives from a human donor with high-grade serous ovarian cancer. The chain joins TRBV2 to TRBJ2-2; D tentatively fits TRBD1 or TRBD2 (5 bases each). Sequencing was performed on tumor tissue. The CDR3 protein is CASSVLGTNTGELFF. For the CDR3, the DNA is TGTGCCAGCAGTGTGCTGGGGACCAACACCGGGGAGCTGTTTTTT.